This T cell receptor (beta chain) was recovered during a study of Ad26.COV2.S vaccination and SARS-CoV-2 variants. Study summary: Each vaccinee took Ad26.COV2.S intramuscularly, once or twice 56 days apart. Study results and caveats: Breadth measured for non-spike TCRs was similar across vaccine and placebo recipients.

This clone was counted once. Its antigen is currently unknown. TCRdb's table, derived via immunoSEQ multiplex PCR, lists solely in-frame clones and lacks some. In the table there are over 450,000 clones, roughly 87% of which are singletons. Specified treatment: some 20 received Ad26.COV2.S at low or high dose, single or two shots; five or six received placebo; per-sample allocation not given. Samples analyzed were those drawn on day 63 after the first vaccine or placebo injection. SARS-CoV-2 spike from the Wuhan strain was encoded by the vaccine, an Ad26 vector. Germline V gene sequence: CDR1 MRHNA, CDR2 SNTAGT. There are 15 residues in the CDR3. The ends were cut back, 2 bases at V and 0 bases at J, with 5 bases in the middle.

The starting material was peripheral blood, obtained in a trial of Ad26.COV2.S vaccine versus placebo. This clonotype was obtained from a person between 18 and 65 years old who received the Ad26.COV2.S COVID-19 vaccine or a placebo. The rearrangement links TRBV6-4 to TRBJ2-6, with no clear D. CDR3 protein: CASSDGNSGANVLTF. In DNA form, the CDR3 reads TGTGCCAGCAGTGACGGGAACTCTGGGGCCAACGTCCTGACTTTC.